A selection of T cell receptor beta chains follows, all from one sample in a study of T cell responses to AZD1222 COVID-19 vaccine. Profiled with immunoSEQ multiplex PCR; TCRdb holds only in-frame clones, not every one. Here the sample spans some 200,000 clones, around 92% being singletons. The sequenced sample was peripheral blood, obtained on day 0 of AZD1222 vaccination. The receptors come from an adult in good health. CDR3s include the opening cysteine and the closing phenylalanine or tryptophan.

>TRBV15
CATSRDPAGSQPQHF
>TRBV18
CASSPIRDKNTEAFF
>TRBV6-5
CASGRTGGTYEQYF
>TRBV19
CASSPAAVSYNSPLHF
>TRBV19
CASSMGGNTGELFF
>TRBV4-3
CASSQGDRGTEAFF
>TRBV5-4
CASSLAGGPNTGELFF
>TRBV27
CASSPSDRASSGYTF
>TRBV4-1
CASSQEGPGDPNQPQHF
>TRBV6-6
CASKTGATEAFF
>TRBV5-4
CASSLEWGRSPYNEQFF
>TRBV11-1
CASSLALYTEAFF
>TRBV2
CASTFLAGQSYEQYF
>TRBV29-1
CSVVIGGYEQYF
>TRBV27
CASSLFKNTEAFF